The entry below gives a single T cell receptor beta chain sequence along with its context. The data originate from a study of blood T cell repertoires in COVID-19. Sequenced by immunoSEQ multiplex PCR; TCRdb stores in-frame clones only, minus some. The sample records about 26,000 clones, 80% to 95% being singletons. The CDR3 runs 12 residues. The germline gives CDR1 MDHEN, CDR2 SYDVKM. The V and J ends lost 6 bases and 10 bases respectively, with 10 bases between them. The sequence derives from a human donor in a cohort sampled during active COVID-19. Sequenced sample: peripheral blood. This chain joins TRBV28 and TRBJ1-6; weak D call: TRBD1 (6 bases). The CDR3 protein is CASSRTGSPLHF. As DNA, the CDR3 is TGTGCCAGCAGCCGCACAGGGTCACCCCTCCACTTT.